Following are 23 T cell receptor beta chains from one sample sequenced in a study of response to subunit inactivated influenza vaccine. TCRdb independently ran MiXCR on the RT-PCR reads; one entry per CDR3 protein. The top ten hold roughly a tenth of the sample, which has hundreds of thousands of distinct CDR3 sequences, 21% seen once. The source material was PBMCs from blood, sampled approximately 20 months after vaccination. These receptors were obtained from a man between 45 and 75 years old who received an inactivated influenza vaccine.

This clonotype has only a few counts. V gene TRBV20-1 combines with J gene TRBJ1-1; D is ambiguous. The CDR3 contains 14 residues. Germline V lookup: CDR1 DFQATT, CDR2 SNEGSKA (reference sequence). V lost 3 bases and J lost 0, with 11 bases in between. CDR3 bases: TGCAGTGCTAGGAATGACGGCTTGAACACTGAAGCTTTCTTT. Its translation: CSARNDGLNTEAFF.

This sequence joins TRBV21-1 and TRBJ1-5; TRBD1, the D gene given by the table, was not confirmed from the DNA. TRBV21-1 is assigned pseudogene status. The CDR3 length is 16 residues. DNA of the CDR3: TGTGCCAGCAAGGTCGTTAGGACAGGGGACAATCAGCCCCAGCATTTT. It codes for CASKVVRTGDNQPQHF.

This clonotype was recorded a few times. V usage is TRBV3-1 and J usage is TRBJ1-5; D ambiguous. The V end lost 4 bases, the J end lost 7 bases, and 11 bases lay between the germline ends. The CDR3 loop spans 13 amino acids. CDR1 LGHDT and CDR2 YNNKEL come from the germline V gene (reference sequence). CDR3 residues: CASSLTQQQPQHF. The CDR3 DNA is TGTGCCAGCAGCCTAACCCAGCAGCAGCCCCAGCATTTT.

The V gene is TRBV20-1, the J gene TRBJ2-1; 10 bases are a match to TRBD2. CDR1 DFQATT and CDR2 SNEGSKA come from the germline V gene (reference sequence). The CDR3 consists of 15 residues. Germline trimming cut 1 base from V and 8 bases from J; bases unmatched to any gene: 8. The CDR3: CSARASGRPGDEQFF. CDR3 in DNA: TGCAGTGCTAGAGCTAGCGGGAGACCCGGCGATGAGCAGTTCTTC.

The rearrangement joins TRBV18 to TRBJ2-6; no definite D call. This CDR3 region has 14 residues. V lost 1 base, J lost 4 bases, and 5 bases lay in between. The germline CDR1 and CDR2 sequences are KGHSH and LQKENI. The chain's CDR3 is CASSPRAGANVLTF. Written as DNA, the CDR3 is TGTGCCAGCTCACCACGAGCGGGGGCCAACGTCCTGACTTTC.

Only a few counts were recorded for this clonotype. This chain uses TRBV3-1 with TRBJ1-1; a weak D match, TRBD1 (5 bases). This CDR3 is 14 amino acids long. CDR1 and CDR2 from the germline V gene are LGHDT and YNNKEL (reference sequence). The V end lost 2 bases, the J end lost 6 bases, and 13 bases lay between the germline ends. The CDR3 coding sequence is TGTGCCAGCAGCCAAATGCAGGGAGGGGCTGAAGCTTTCTTT. Translated: CASSQMQGGAEAFF.

This clonotype has more than one count but fewer than ten. The chain recombines TRBV12-3 or TRBV12-4 with TRBJ1-1; D unclear. Trimming left V 7 bases short and J 0 bases short, with 12 bases between. This CDR3 is built from 14 residues. The CDR3: CASTRTGVNTEAFF. The CDR3 coding sequence is TGTGCCAGCACCCGGACGGGAGTGAACACTGAAGCTTTCTTT.

This clonotype appeared a few times. The gene calls are TRBV16 and TRBJ1-2; the match to TRBD1 covers 11 bases. This CDR3 has 15 residues. With 0 bases clipped from V and 7 bases from J, the junction kept 4 bases outside the gene matches. Germline CDR1 reads KGHSY; CDR2 reads FQNENV. The CDR3 region has the DNA TGTGCCAGCAGCCAATCGACGGGGACAGGGGGTGGCTACACCTTC. Its protein product is CASSQSTGTGGGYTF.

The rearrangement links TRBV7-2 to TRBJ2-7; possibly TRBD2 for D (6 bases). The CDR3 is 14 residues long. The germline V and J ends were trimmed by 5 bases and 3 bases, with 14 bases remaining between them. Germline loops: CDR1 SGHTA, CDR2 FQGNSA. CDR3 coding DNA: TGTGCCAGCAGCACTGGGGGACTCGTCTACGAGCAGTACTTC. Translated, it gives CASSTGGLVYEQYF. The variable domain in full, completed from reference TRBV7-2 and TRBJ2-7, reads GAGVSQSPSNKVTEKGKDVELRCDPISGHTALYWYRQSLGQGLEFLIYFQGNSAPDKSGLPSDRFSAERTGGSVSTLTIQRTQQEDSAVYLCASSTGGLVYEQYFGPGTRLTVT.

The rearrangement uses TRBV7-9 and TRBJ2-4; the match to TRBD1 covers 12 bases. Germline lookup yields CDR1 SEHNR and CDR2 FQNEAQ (reference sequence). This CDR3 spans 17 amino acids. V lost 5 bases and J lost 0; bases outside the gene matches: 5. CDR3 bases: TGTGCCAGCAGCCCCTGGGACAGGGGGCGAGCCAAAAACATTCAGTACTTC. Translation: CASSPWDRGRAKNIQYF.

This clonotype occurred a few times. J is TRBJ2-1 and V is TRBV11-2, with 10 positions matching TRBD2. CDR1 and CDR2 from the germline V gene are SGHAT and FQNNGV. Trimming took 2 bases from V and 4 from J; bases not matched to a gene: 17. CDR3 size: 20 residues. The DNA of the CDR3 is TGTGCCAGCAGCTTAAGGGGCCGGGGTAGCGGGAGGTCTCCTTACAATGAGCAGTTCTTC. Protein product: CASSLRGRGSGRSPYNEQFF.

The gene calls are TRBV5-1 and TRBJ1-1; a possible D gene is TRBD1 (6 bases). The CDR3 is made up of 15 amino acids. CDR1 SGHRS and CDR2 YFSETQ come from the germline V gene. Trimming removed 0 bases from V and 1 base from J, with 10 bases in between. CDR3 DNA sequence: TGCGCCAGCAGCTTGGAACAGGGAGAGAACACTGAAGCTTTCTTT. It encodes CASSLEQGENTEAFF. The whole variable domain, remainder taken from reference TRBV5-1 and TRBJ1-1, is KAGVTQTPRYLIKTRGQQVTLSCSPISGHRSVSWYQQTPGQGLQFLFEYFSETQRNKGNFPGRFSGRQFSNSRSEMNVSTLELGDSALYLCASSLEQGENTEAFFGQGTRLTVV.

The sample holds one count of this clonotype. The chain employs TRBV20-1 and TRBJ2-3; D gene unclear. Between the trimmed V and J ends, which lost 4 bases and 3 bases, there was a span of 5 bases. The germline gives CDR1 DFQATT, CDR2 SNEGSKA (reference sequence). This CDR3 comprises 11 residues. The CDR3 DNA sequence: TGCAGTGCTATAAGGACAGATACGCAGTATTTT. This encodes CSAIRTDTQYF.

This clonotype has ten or more counts. The J gene is TRBJ1-2, the V gene TRBV28, with D hard to call. Trimming took 6 bases from V and 2 from J, leaving 4 bases between them. CDR3 length equals 11 residues. In germline, CDR1 is MDHEN, CDR2 SYDVKM. CDR3 amino acids: CASRANYGYTF. CDR3 bases: TGTGCCAGCAGAGCAAACTATGGCTACACCTTC.

This chain uses TRBV7-2 with TRBJ2-1; D is uncertain. Germline V gene sequence: CDR1 SGHTA, CDR2 FQGNSA. Trimming cost V 2 bases and J 9 bases, with 8 bases left between them. CDR3 length: 12 residues. The CDR3 nucleotides read TGTGCCAGCAGCTTAACCCATGCTGAGCAGTTCTTC. This encodes CASSLTHAEQFF.

The chain combines TRBV9 with TRBJ2-1; TRBD2 matches at 12 bases. The J segment lost 4 bases and the V segment lost 0 bases, leaving 2 bases of the junction unmatched. There are 16 residues in the CDR3. Looked up from germline, CDR1 is SGDLS and CDR2 is YYNGEE. CDR3 residues: CASSVEGLAGYNEQFF. CDR3 in DNA: TGTGCCAGCAGCGTAGAGGGACTAGCGGGTTACAATGAGCAGTTCTTC.

V gene TRBV3-1 combines with J gene TRBJ1-1, with unresolved D. CDR1 is LGHDT and CDR2 is YNNKEL in the germline V gene (reference sequence). V lost 0 bases, J lost 6 bases, and 8 bases lay in between. The CDR3 runs 13 residues. CDR3 residues: CASSQDLRSEAFF. DNA for the CDR3: TGTGCCAGCAGCCAAGATTTGCGGTCTGAAGCTTTCTTT.

The chain couples TRBV7-9 to TRBJ1-1; 7 bases agree with TRBD1. This CDR3 region has 15 residues. CDR1 SEHNR and CDR2 FQNEAQ come from the germline V gene (reference sequence). V trimming: 1 base; J trimming: 5 bases; junction bases outside the gene matches: 7. CDR3 DNA sequence: TGTGCCAGCAGCTTAGGTCCTAAGGGGGCTACTGAAGCTTTCTTT. Amino acid sequence: CASSLGPKGATEAFF.

This clonotype has just a few counts. V usage is TRBV19 and J usage is TRBJ1-6; D remains unclear. V lost 1 base to trimming and J lost 7 bases, with 11 bases between them. Looked up from germline, CDR1 is LNHDA and CDR2 is SQIVND (reference sequence). The length of the CDR3 is 15 residues. The CDR3 nucleotides read TGTGCCAGTAGTATAGGTGGCGGCGGAAATTCACCCCTCCACTTT. This encodes CASSIGGGGNSPLHF. Together with reference TRBV19 and TRBJ1-6, the CDR3 gives the full variable domain: DGGITQSPKYLFRKEGQNVTLSCEQNLNHDAMYWYRQDPGQGLRLIYYSQIVNDFQKGDIAEGYSVSREKKESFPLTVTSAQKNPTAFYLCASSIGGGGNSPLHFGNGTRLTVT.

This clonotype was detected only a few times. The chain links TRBV18 to TRBJ2-7; D gene unclear. V gave up 3 bases and J gave up 7 bases, with 13 bases separating them. The CDR3 runs 13 residues. Germline values: CDR1 KGHSH, CDR2 LQKENI. The CDR3 coding sequence is TGTGCCAGCTCACCTTTTGAGAGGCCGGAGCAGTACTTC. This gives the protein CASSPFERPEQYF.

The chain joins TRBV4-3 to TRBJ2-7; TRBD2 is a possible D gene (5 bases). This CDR3 comprises 13 residues. The germline CDR1 and CDR2 sequences are LGHNA and YSLEER. V was pared by 1 base and J by 8 bases, with 12 bases between. In DNA form, the CDR3 reads TGCGCCAGCAGCCAAGGAAACGGGGTGAAGCAGTACTTC. This gives the protein CASSQGNGVKQYF.

This clonotype was counted at least ten times. V usage is TRBV4-2 and J usage is TRBJ2-7; no firm D call. The CDR3 totals 13 residues. Trimming shortened V by 3 bases and J by 7 bases, and 13 bases separated the two germline ends. The germline V gene has CDR1 LGHNA and CDR2 YNFKEQ. The DNA of the CDR3 is TGTGCCAGCAGCCACGCGACGGTTAGAGAGCAGTACTTC. As protein: CASSHATVREQYF.

This clonotype showed up just a few times. The chain combines TRBV11-2 with TRBJ1-1; tentative D call: TRBD1 (6 bases). The CDR3 is 13 residues long. Trimming removed 4 bases at V and 6 bases at J, with 12 bases between. Germline CDR1 is SGHAT and CDR2 is FQNNGV. CDR3 protein: CASSWGRGAEAFF. CDR3 in DNA: TGTGCCAGCAGCTGGGGGCGTGGGGCTGAAGCTTTCTTT.